Following are 28 T cell receptor beta chains from one sample sequenced in a study of shared clonotypes between healthy human individuals. CD45RO-negative CD8 cells positively selected for CCR7 made up the naive population, which excluded terminally differentiated effector memory CD45RA+ cells. Assay: immunoSEQ multiplex PCR; the TCRdb copy retains only in-frame clones and omits some. The sample includes about 2.2 million clones, over 85% of them seen just once. What was sequenced was naive CD8+ T cells from PBMCs. The receptors derive from a man aged 18 to 29 in good health. Some clones in this sample may be carry-over from other donors' samples.

V usage is TRBV27 and J usage is TRBJ2-1; D remains ambiguous. Trimming pared 8 bases from V and 9 bases from J, leaving 8 bases between. The V gene's germline CDR1 is MNHEY and CDR2 SMNVEV (reference sequence). The CDR3 runs to 10 residues. Written as DNA, the CDR3 is TGTGCCAGCGGATGGACTGAGCAGTTCTTC. Translating gives CASGWTEQFF.

This clone was seen only once. The rearrangement joins TRBV15 to TRBJ2-7, with a possible D match to TRBD1 (6 bases). The V end lost 0 bases, the J end lost 6 bases, and 12 bases lay between the germline ends. CDR3 length: 14 residues. CDR1 is LNHNV, CDR2 YYDKDF, per germline (reference sequence). CDR3 sequence (DNA): TGTGCCACCAGCAGAGATACCAGGGACATCGAGCAGTACTTC. Amino acid sequence: CATSRDTRDIEQYF.

V and J are TRBV27 and TRBJ2-5; D perhaps matches TRBD2 (7 bases). There are 14 residues in the CDR3. The V gene's germline CDR1 is MNHEY and CDR2 SMNVEV (reference sequence). The V gene lost 8 bases and the J gene lost 4 bases, with 17 bases spanning the gap. The CDR3 sequence is CASGGGRGGETQYF. Written as DNA, the CDR3 is TGTGCCAGCGGCGGGGGCAGGGGTGGAGAGACCCAGTACTTC.

This clone was detected only once. The chain employs TRBV27 and TRBJ1-1; D is unresolved. Trimming took off 7 bases at V and 0 bases at J, with 9 bases between the two ends. CDR3 length: 13 amino acids. Germline values: CDR1 MNHEY, CDR2 SMNVEV (reference sequence). The DNA for the CDR3 is TGTGCCAGCAACCTGGCTGTGAACACTGAAGCTTTCTTT. This translates into CASNLAVNTEAFF.

This clone was counted a single time. V usage is TRBV29-1 and J usage is TRBJ2-7; 10 nucleotides align to TRBD1. The CDR3 is made up of 17 amino acids. CDR1 and CDR2 from the germline V gene are SQVTM and ANQGSEA. V gave up 1 base and J gave up 5 bases; unmatched junction bases: 14. In DNA form, the CDR3 reads TGCAGCGTTGAAGGGACCATCCCCGCGACAGGGGGCCACGAGCAGTACTTC. Its translation: CSVEGTIPATGGHEQYF.

J is TRBJ2-7 and V is TRBV5-8; tentatively, D is TRBD1 or TRBD2 (5 bases each). Trimming took off 0 bases at V and 7 bases at J, with 11 bases between the two ends. Per germline, CDR1 SGHTS and CDR2 YDEGEE. This CDR3 spans 13 amino acids. The DNA for the CDR3 is TGTGCCAGCAGCTTGGTTAGGGGACGAGAGCAGTACTTC. Protein: CASSLVRGREQYF.

V usage is TRBV2 and J usage is TRBJ1-1; D uncertain. This CDR3 region has 13 residues. The V gene's germline CDR1 is SNHLY and CDR2 FYNNEI. V was cut by 0 bases and J by 12 bases, with 14 bases left in between. The CDR3 loop is CASSEALNPRSFF. The CDR3 nucleotides are TGTGCCAGCAGTGAAGCGCTTAATCCTAGGTCTTTCTTT.

This rearrangement joins TRBV14 to TRBJ2-5, with TRBD1 matching 9 bases. The J segment lost 4 bases and the V segment lost 5 bases, leaving 8 bases of the junction unmatched. CDR1 is SGHDN and CDR2 is FVKESK in the germline V gene. This CDR3 contains 15 residues. The CDR3 coding sequence is TGTGCCAGCAGCACCAGGACAGGGGCGTTAGAGACCCAGTACTTC. Amino acids: CASSTRTGALETQYF. Combining the CDR3 with reference TRBV14 and TRBJ2-5 gives the whole variable domain EAGVTQFPSHSVIEKGQTVTLRCDPISGHDNLYWYRRVMGKEIKFLLHFVKESKQDESGMPNNRFLAERTGGTYSTLKVQPAELEDSGVYFCASSTRTGALETQYFGPGTRLLVL.

The chain carries TRBV5-1 and TRBJ2-7; 7 nucleotides align to TRBD1. Germline V gene data show CDR1 as SGHRS and CDR2 as YFSETQ. The CDR3 is 15 residues long. Unmatched junction bases numbered 6, after V lost 3 bases and J lost 0 bases. CDR3 region: CASSSRQGISYEQYF. CDR3 in DNA: TGCGCCAGCAGCTCGCGACAGGGTATCTCCTACGAGCAGTACTTC.

The chain couples TRBV6-5 to TRBJ2-1; 7 bases align to TRBD2. V dropped 3 bases and J dropped 9; count of bases not matched to a gene: 8. This CDR3 is built from 14 residues. In germline, CDR1 is MNHEY, CDR2 SVGAGI. The CDR3 DNA is TGTGCCAGCAGTTATAGGGCGGGAGTCGGTGAGCAGTTCTTC. Protein: CASSYRAGVGEQFF.

The table lists this clone with a count of one. V gene TRBV7-6 combines with J gene TRBJ2-1; TRBD2 matches 10 bases. Germline V lookup: CDR1 SGHVS, CDR2 FNYEAQ. The junction had 11 bases not matched to a gene; V was cut back by 0 bases and J by 6 bases. The CDR3 covers 18 residues. CDR3 in DNA: TGTGCCAGCAGCTTAGCTGATCTAGCGGGAGCAGTAGGCAATGAGCAGTTCTTC. Protein sequence: CASSLADLAGAVGNEQFF.

This clone was observed a single time. The chain combines TRBV7-9 with TRBJ1-2, with D possibly being TRBD1 (5 bases). V lost 2 bases and J lost 4, with 17 bases in between. Germline loops: CDR1 SEHNR, CDR2 FQNEAQ (reference sequence). The CDR3 length is 16 residues. The CDR3 DNA sequence: TGTGCCAGCAGCTTAAAAGAAGGGGCTAGAATCTATGGCTACACCTTC. Protein sequence: CASSLKEGARIYGYTF.

The chain carries TRBV7-3 and TRBJ2-6; possibly TRBD1 for D (6 bases). Between the trimmed V and J ends, which lost 0 bases and 1 base, there was a span of 16 bases. The CDR3 consists of 19 residues. The V gene's germline CDR1 is SGHTA and CDR2 FQGTGA. CDR3 DNA sequence: TGTGCCAGCAGCTTAACAGGCCAGGGGTACTCTTCTGGGGCCAACGTCCTGACTTTC. Protein: CASSLTGQGYSSGANVLTF.

The genes are TRBV2 and TRBJ2-1; D ambiguous. The CDR3 runs 13 residues. Germline V CDR1 and CDR2: SNHLY, FYNNEI. Trimming left V 2 bases short and J 9 bases short, with 11 bases between. DNA of the CDR3: TGTGCCAGCAGTGAAACCTTGGGGATTGAGCAGTTCTTC. It codes for CASSETLGIEQFF.

V usage is TRBV9 and J usage is TRBJ2-1; D may be TRBD2 (6 bases). The CDR3 totals 14 residues. Trimming pared 5 bases from V and 7 bases from J, leaving 16 bases between. CDR1 is SGDLS, CDR2 YYNGEE, per germline. CDR3 loop: CASSVPTRENEQFF. CDR3 nucleotide sequence: TGTGCCAGCAGTGTACCGACCCGGGAGAATGAGCAGTTCTTC.

To note about this clone: The sample has other DNA sequences that encode this CDR3 too. The chain employs TRBV7-9 and TRBJ2-2; D uncertain. The germline CDR1 and CDR2 sequences are SEHNR and FQNEAQ (reference sequence). With 1 base removed from V and 6 bases from J, the gap between germline ends came to 9 bases. This CDR3 has 14 residues. CDR3 coding DNA: TGTGCCAGCAGCTTAGTAGGCGGCCCCGGGGAGCTGTTTTTT. Its translation is CASSLVGGPGELFF.

The chain joins TRBV7-9 to TRBJ2-1; D is possibly TRBD2 (6 bases). This CDR3 has 16 residues. Germline CDR1 is SEHNR and CDR2 is FQNEAQ (reference sequence). V lost 5 bases and J 7 bases, leaving 21 bases between the germline ends. The CDR3 sequence: CASSPPNSLARNEQFF. The CDR3 region has the DNA TGTGCCAGCAGCCCCCCAAATTCTCTAGCGAGGAATGAGCAGTTCTTC.

The chain combines TRBV5-1 with TRBJ1-1, with TRBD1 identical over 9 bases. The germline V gene has CDR1 SGHRS and CDR2 YFSETQ. CDR3 length: 15 residues. V dropped 0 bases and J dropped 7; count of bases not matched to a gene: 7. DNA for the CDR3: TGCGCCAGCAGCTTGGCCCCGGGACAGGGACATGAAGCTTTCTTT. This encodes CASSLAPGQGHEAFF.

The gene calls are TRBV6-6 and TRBJ1-5; D might be TRBD1 (5 bases). V shed 7 bases and J shed 3 bases, with 13 bases lying between them. Germline loops: CDR1 MNHNY, CDR2 SVGAGI (reference sequence). CDR3 length: 14 amino acids. CDR3 coding DNA: TGTGCCAGCACCATAGGGGACTTCAATCAGCCCCAGCATTTT. Translating gives CASTIGDFNQPQHF.

The chain couples TRBV7-8 to TRBJ1-5, with a weak D call TRBD1 (6 bases). Germline V CDR1 and CDR2: SGHVS, FQNEAQ. Trimming pared 0 bases from V and 1 base from J, leaving 13 bases between. CDR3 length: 17 residues. CDR3 loop: CASSLAQGLKSNQPQHF. In DNA, the CDR3 is TGTGCCAGCAGCTTAGCACAGGGTTTGAAAAGCAATCAGCCCCAGCATTTT. The full variable domain, with the rest looked up from reference TRBV7-8 and TRBJ1-5, is GAGVSQSPRYKVAKRGQDVALRCDPISGHVSLFWYQQALGQGPEFLTYFQNEAQLDKSGLPSDRFFAERPEGSVSTLKIQRTQQEDSAVYLCASSLAQGLKSNQPQHFGDGTRLSIL.

The chain carries TRBV27 and TRBJ2-1, with 7 positions matching TRBD2. The ends lost 4 bases at V and 0 bases at J; junction bases unmatched: 6. Germline V lookup: CDR1 MNHEY, CDR2 SMNVEV (reference sequence). The CDR3 spans 16 residues. CDR3 DNA: TGTGCCAGCAGTTCTTTTAGCGGGTACTCCTACAATGAGCAGTTCTTC. It is translated as CASSSFSGYSYNEQFF.

J is TRBJ2-2 and V is TRBV19; D ambiguous. Germline-derived CDR1 and CDR2 are LNHDA and SQIVND (reference sequence). V lost 2 bases and J lost 4, with 11 bases in between. This CDR3 is 15 amino acids long. CDR3 region: CASSILGWATGELFF. In DNA, the CDR3 is TGTGCCAGTAGTATATTGGGGTGGGCCACCGGGGAGCTGTTTTTT.

There are a few counts of this clone. The gene calls are TRBV13 and TRBJ2-2; D possibly corresponds to TRBD1 (5 bases). The germline V gene has CDR1 PRHDT and CDR2 FYEKMQ (reference sequence). The CDR3 is made up of 13 amino acids. V was trimmed by 4 bases and J by 7 bases, leaving 10 bases between them. Here the CDR3 reads CASSSRVVGELFF. In nucleotides, the CDR3 is TGTGCCAGCAGCTCCAGGGTAGTCGGGGAGCTGTTTTTT.

J is TRBJ2-1 and V is TRBV25-1, with unresolved D. Germline V lookup: CDR1 MGHDK, CDR2 SYGVNS. V was cut by 0 bases and J by 2 bases, with 11 bases left in between. The CDR3 length is 16 residues. CDR3 DNA sequence: TGTGCCAGCAGTGAATATCAGGCGGATCCCTACAATGAGCAGTTCTTC. It codes for CASSEYQADPYNEQFF.

This clone turned up a few times. The chain has TRBV28 and TRBJ1-5, with D perhaps matching TRBD1 (6 bases). This CDR3 spans 14 amino acids. V was trimmed by 5 bases and J by 2 bases, leaving 10 bases between them. Germline V lookup: CDR1 MDHEN, CDR2 SYDVKM. CDR3 DNA sequence: TGTGCCAGCAGTCGGACAGTAGGCAATCAGCCCCAGCATTTT. It codes for CASSRTVGNQPQHF.

This clone was detected once. The rearrangement uses TRBV10-1 and TRBJ2-2; no firm D call. The ends were cut back, 7 bases at V and 7 bases at J, with 10 bases in the middle. Germline V gene sequence: CDR1 WNHNN, CDR2 SYGVQD (reference sequence). CDR3 length equals 12 residues. CDR3 protein: CASTGFGGELFF. The CDR3 DNA reads as TGCGCCAGCACTGGTTTCGGCGGGGAGCTGTTTTTT.

The V and J genes are TRBV10-3 and TRBJ2-2; D not certain. The V and J ends lost 3 bases and 3 bases respectively, with 5 bases between them. Germline V gives CDR1 ENHRY, CDR2 SYGVKD. This CDR3 has 13 residues. CDR3 coding DNA: TGTGCCATCAGTGACCCCGACACCGGGGAGCTGTTTTTT. Encoded protein: CAISDPDTGELFF.

This clone was observed a single time. For the CDR3, the DNA is TGTGCCAGCAGTGAAAGAGCAAGCAGCTCCTACAATGAGCAGTTCTTC. It codes for CASSERASSSYNEQFF. The V gene is TRBV2, the J gene TRBJ2-1; D gene unclear. Germline lookup yields CDR1 SNHLY and CDR2 FYNNEI. The CDR3 extends over 16 amino acids. Trimming took 2 bases from V and 0 from J, leaving 11 bases between them. The full variable domain, rest sourced from reference TRBV2 and TRBJ2-1, is EPEVTQTPSHQVTQMGQEVILRCVPISNHLYFYWYRQILGQKVEFLVSFYNNEISEKSEIFDDQFSVERPDGSNFTLKIRSTKLEDSAMYFCASSERASSSYNEQFFGPGTRLTVL.